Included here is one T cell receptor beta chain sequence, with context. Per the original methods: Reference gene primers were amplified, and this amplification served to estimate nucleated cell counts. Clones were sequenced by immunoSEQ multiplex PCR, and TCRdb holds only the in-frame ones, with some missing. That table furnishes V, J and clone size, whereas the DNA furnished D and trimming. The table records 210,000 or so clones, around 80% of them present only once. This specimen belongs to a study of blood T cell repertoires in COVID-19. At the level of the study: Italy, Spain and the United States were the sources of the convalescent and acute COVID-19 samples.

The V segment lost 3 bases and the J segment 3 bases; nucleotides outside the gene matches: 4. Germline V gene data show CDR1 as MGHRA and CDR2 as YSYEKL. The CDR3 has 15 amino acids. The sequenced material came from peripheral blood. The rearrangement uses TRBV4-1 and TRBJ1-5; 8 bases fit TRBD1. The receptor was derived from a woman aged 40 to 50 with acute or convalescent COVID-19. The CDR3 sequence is CASSQATGDNQPQHF. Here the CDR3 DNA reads TGCGCCAGCAGCCAGGCGACAGGGGACAATCAGCCCCAGCATTTT.